This T cell receptor beta chain was found in a study of cytomegalovirus exposure and HLA in healthy donors. Per germline, CDR1 SEHNR and CDR2 FQNEAQ (reference sequence). The CDR3 extends over 16 amino acids. J was trimmed by 5 bases and V by 2 bases; bases with no gene match: 11. Concerning this clone itself: Its antigen is not identified.

Broader study findings: Most subjects had HLA-A and HLA-B alleles reportedly predicted accurately by TCR beta sequences. Follow-up analysis found HLA locus-dependent TCR association rates, highest for DRB1 and lowest for HLA-C. The authors considered a cluster of highly shared sequence variants likely to be a sequencing artifact.

PCR used 60 Vbeta primers and 13 Jbeta primers. Measured with immunoSEQ multiplex PCR; TCRdb has only the in-frame clones, and not every one. The data show 100,000 to 150,000 clones, and the top ten clones hold over 1.5%. This chain links TRBV7-9 with TRBJ2-7, with 8 nucleotides matching TRBD2. The source is a woman in her forties in good health and CMV-seropositive. The specimen was PBMCs. The CDR3 DNA is TGTGCCAGCAGCTTAAGGCCCGCGGGAGGTACCCACGAGCAGTACTTC. Amino acid sequence: CASSLRPAGGTHEQYF. Supplemented by reference TRBV7-9 and TRBJ2-7, the full variable domain reads DTGVSQNPRHKITKRGQNVTFRCDPISEHNRLYWYRQTLGQGPEFLTYFQNEAQLEKSRLLSDRFSAERPKGSFSTLEIQRTEQGDSAMYLCASSLRPAGGTHEQYFGPGTRLTVT.